These T cell receptor beta chains were read from a single sample in a study of cytomegalovirus exposure and HLA in healthy donors. The method was immunoSEQ multiplex PCR; TCRdb's version includes in-frame clones alone and lacks a portion of them. The sample lists roughly 140,000 clones; approximately 78% were seen once. Sequenced sample: PBMCs. Receptors originate from a female donor in good health and CMV-seronegative. CDR3s include the opening cysteine and the closing phenylalanine or tryptophan. D genes are given only for firm matches. The size entry is marked missing in some rows and otherwise reads once, few, many or a size class.

size: NA
D: NA
J: TRBJ1-1
length: 15
V: TRBV28
CDR3: CASSPFGTFGPEAFF
DNA: TGTGCCAGCAGTCCCTTCGGGACTTTCGGCCCTGAAGCTTTCTTT

size: NA
D: TRBD1
J: TRBJ2-7
length: 14
V: TRBV6-1
CDR3: CASSNRQGVYEQYF
DNA: TGTGCCAGCAGTAATAGACAGGGGGTCTACGAGCAGTACTTC

size: NA
D: TRBD1
J: TRBJ2-3
length: 15
V: TRBV27
CDR3: CASSLRRGRTDTQYF
DNA: TGTGCCAGCAGTTTAAGAAGGGGGCGGACAGATACGCAGTATTTT

size: NA
D: NA
J: TRBJ1-5
length: 15
V: TRBV19
CDR3: CASSIVDSSNQPQHF
DNA: TGTGCCAGTAGTATAGTAGACAGCTCCAATCAGCCCCAGCATTTT

size: NA
D: NA
J: TRBJ2-6
length: 18
V: TRBV21-1
CDR3: CASSKVGTSGRGANVLTF
DNA: TGTGCCAGCAGCAAAGTAGGGACTAGCGGGCGAGGGGCCAACGTCCTGACTTTC

size: NA
D: NA
J: TRBJ2-2
length: 16
V: TRBV10-3
CDR3: CAISENRAQLGGELFF
DNA: TGTGCCATCAGTGAGAACAGGGCGCAGTTGGGCGGGGAGCTGTTTTTT

size: NA
D: TRBD1
J: TRBJ2-1
length: 14
V: TRBV6-1
CDR3: CASSALDRGNEQFF
DNA: TGTGCCAGCAGTGCCTTGGACAGGGGGAACGAGCAGTTCTTC

size: NA
D: TRBD1
J: TRBJ2-3
length: 17
V: TRBV30
CDR3: CAWSVTGRDRRTDTQYF
DNA: TGTGCCTGGAGTGTAACGGGCCGGGACAGGCGCACAGATACGCAGTATTTT

size: NA
D: TRBD2
J: TRBJ2-5
length: 16
V: TRBV10-3
CDR3: CAISVGTSGNQETQYF
DNA: TGTGCCATCAGTGTTGGGACTAGCGGAAACCAAGAGACCCAGTACTTC

size: NA
D: TRBD2
J: TRBJ2-1
length: 15
V: TRBV6-6
CDR3: CASRYSGASYNEQFF
DNA: TGTGCCAGCAGGTATAGCGGGGCGTCCTACAATGAGCAGTTCTTC

size: NA
D: TRBD1
J: TRBJ1-2
length: 13
V: TRBV27
CDR3: CASSPGRGFGYTF
DNA: TGTGCCAGCAGCCCCGGCAGGGGGTTTGGCTACACCTTC

size: NA
D: TRBD1
J: TRBJ1-2
length: 14
V: TRBV7-8
CDR3: CASSLDRGRDGYTF
DNA: TGTGCCAGCAGCCTAGACAGGGGCCGGGATGGCTACACCTTC

size: NA
D: NA
J: TRBJ1-1
length: 12
V: TRBV4-2
CDR3: CASSQEGAEAFF
DNA: TGTGCCAGCAGCCAAGAAGGGGCTGAAGCTTTCTTT

size: NA
D: TRBD1
J: TRBJ1-2
length: 16
V: TRBV4-1
CDR3: CASSQYGDRELYGYPF
DNA: TGCGCCAGCAGCCAATATGGCGACAGGGAACTTTATGGCTACCCCTTC

size: once
D: TRBD2
J: TRBJ2-5
length: 17
V: TRBV2
CDR3: CASSERASGIQQETQYF
DNA: TGTGCCAGCAGTGAAAGGGCTAGCGGGATTCAGCAAGAGACCCAGTACTTC

size: NA
D: NA
J: TRBJ2-1
length: 12
V: TRBV28
CDR3: CASSPSGTKQFF
DNA: TGTGCCAGCAGTCCATCCGGGACAAAGCAGTTCTTC

size: NA
D: TRBD2
J: TRBJ2-7
length: 15
V: TRBV5-4
CDR3: CASRLAGGPAYEQYF
DNA: TGTGCCAGCAGACTAGCGGGAGGACCCGCCTACGAGCAGTACTTC

size: NA
D: TRBD1
J: TRBJ2-7
length: 13
V: TRBV29-1
CDR3: CSVEGQGGYEQYF
DNA: TGCAGCGTTGAGGGACAGGGGGGCTACGAGCAGTACTTC

size: once
D: NA
J: TRBJ1-4
length: 13
V: TRBV28
CDR3: CASRPGGAEKLFF
DNA: TGTGCCAGCAGACCAGGTGGCGCTGAAAAACTGTTTTTT